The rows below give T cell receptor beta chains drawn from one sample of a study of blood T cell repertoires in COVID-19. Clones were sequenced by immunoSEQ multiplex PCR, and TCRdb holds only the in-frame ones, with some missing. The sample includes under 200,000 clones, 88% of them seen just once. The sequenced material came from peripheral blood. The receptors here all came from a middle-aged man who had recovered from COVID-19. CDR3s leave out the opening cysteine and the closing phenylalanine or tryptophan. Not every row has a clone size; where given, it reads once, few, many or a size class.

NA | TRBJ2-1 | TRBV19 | ASGGQIHSYNEQF
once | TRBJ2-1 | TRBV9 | ASSGTRTYNEQF
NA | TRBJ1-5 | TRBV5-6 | ASSLYQGGQPQH
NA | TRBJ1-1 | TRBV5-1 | ASSLGTGKAF
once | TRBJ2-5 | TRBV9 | ASSIRGGRGETQY
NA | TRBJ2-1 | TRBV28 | ASEVGQPPHEQF
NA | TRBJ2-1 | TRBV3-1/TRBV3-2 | ASSPRELAAYNEQF
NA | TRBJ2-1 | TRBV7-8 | ASSRWASGVAYNEQF
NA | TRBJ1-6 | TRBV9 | ASSVGTGGAGNSPLH
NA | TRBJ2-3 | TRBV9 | ASSVVGVSTDTQY
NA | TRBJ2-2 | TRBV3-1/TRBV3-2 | ASSQEKSGGSAGELF
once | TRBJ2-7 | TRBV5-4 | ASSLGQPSYEQY
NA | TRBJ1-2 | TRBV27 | ASSLPGSGYT
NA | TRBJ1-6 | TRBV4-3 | ASSQDVGADSPLH
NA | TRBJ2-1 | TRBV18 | ASSLTGVSYNEQF
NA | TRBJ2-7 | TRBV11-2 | ASSLRSGSLYEQY
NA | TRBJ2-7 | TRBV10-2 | ASSEGEVNEQY
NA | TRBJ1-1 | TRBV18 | ASSPNVNSEAF
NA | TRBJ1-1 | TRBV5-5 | ASRWGGVSTEAF
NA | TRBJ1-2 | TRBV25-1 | ASSHNKRTGDYGYT
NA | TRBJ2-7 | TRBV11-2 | ASSRLQGAGEQY
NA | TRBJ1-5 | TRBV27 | ASSLSSSRNQPQH
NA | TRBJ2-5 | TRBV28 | ASSFAGGSLGETQY
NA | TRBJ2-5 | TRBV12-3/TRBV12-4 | ASSQWDKETQY
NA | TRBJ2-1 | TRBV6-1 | ASSEATSYNEQF
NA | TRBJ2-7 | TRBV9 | ASSVGGSGSEQY
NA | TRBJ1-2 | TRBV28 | ASRPPGQNYGYT
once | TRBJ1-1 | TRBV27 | ASQGRGRTEAF
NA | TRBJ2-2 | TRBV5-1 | ASSFVADITGELF
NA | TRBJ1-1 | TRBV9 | ASSVGFAEEAF
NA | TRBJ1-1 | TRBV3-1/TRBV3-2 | ASSQNEGVAF
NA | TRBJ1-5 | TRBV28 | ASSLPHSNQPQH
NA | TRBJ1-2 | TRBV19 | ASSIDPNRLYGYT
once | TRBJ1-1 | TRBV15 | ATSRDLNQGTEAF
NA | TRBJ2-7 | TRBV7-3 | ASSSTSGSYEQY
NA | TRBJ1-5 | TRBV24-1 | ATSDLRAGGNNQPQH
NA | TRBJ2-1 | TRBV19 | ASSRTGGPNEQF
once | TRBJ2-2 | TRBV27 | ASRDRGLNGELF
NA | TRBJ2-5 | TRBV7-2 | ASSRMRGGQTQY
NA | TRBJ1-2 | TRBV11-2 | ASSLANAGIRYT
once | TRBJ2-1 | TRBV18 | ASSPDSGPANEQF
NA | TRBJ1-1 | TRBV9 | ASSVATDFAEAF
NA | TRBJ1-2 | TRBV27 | ASSPGNYGYT
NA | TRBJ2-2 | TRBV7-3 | ASSSRDIGTGELF
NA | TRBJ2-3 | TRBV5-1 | ASSPGGVMTDTQY
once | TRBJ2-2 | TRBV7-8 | ASSPSELRTGELF
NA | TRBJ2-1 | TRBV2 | ASSVVPYNEQF
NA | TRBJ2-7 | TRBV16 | ASSQSWQGGQY
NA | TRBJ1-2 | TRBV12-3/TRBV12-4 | ASSTQSGYT
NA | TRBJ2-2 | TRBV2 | AMRVGELF
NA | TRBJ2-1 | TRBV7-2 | ASSLQGLGLYNEQF